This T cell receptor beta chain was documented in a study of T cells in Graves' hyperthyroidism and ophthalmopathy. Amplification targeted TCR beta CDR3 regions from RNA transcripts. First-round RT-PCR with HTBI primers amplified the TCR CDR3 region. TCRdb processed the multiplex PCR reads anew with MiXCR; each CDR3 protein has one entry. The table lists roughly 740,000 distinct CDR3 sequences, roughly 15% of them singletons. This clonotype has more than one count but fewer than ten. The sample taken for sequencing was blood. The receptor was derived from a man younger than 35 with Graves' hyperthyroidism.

CDR3 protein: CASSNGQGENTEAFF. As DNA, the CDR3 is TGTGCCAGCAGCAACGGGCAGGGGGAGAACACTGAAGCTTTCTTT. V gene TRBV6-1 combines with J gene TRBJ1-1; 7 nucleotides align to TRBD1. The CDR3 sequence is 15 residues long. Germline V gene lookup returns CDR1 MNHNS and CDR2 SASEGT. The V gene end was trimmed by 6 bases and the J gene end by 1 base; junction bases not matched to a gene: 8.